The clone carrying this T cell receptor beta chain occurred many times. Amplified regions were TCR beta CDR3 sequences from RNA transcripts. HTBI primers were the set used in a first-round RT-PCR of the TCR CDR3. TCRdb re-analysed the multiplex PCR reads in MiXCR, keeping a single row per CDR3 protein. The sample has around 270,000 distinct CDR3 sequences, roughly a fifth seen once. This sample is drawn from a study of T cells in Graves' hyperthyroidism and ophthalmopathy. V lost 5 bases to trimming and J lost 1 base, with 6 bases between them. This CDR3 spans 13 amino acids. Ophthalmopathy patients had Clinical Activity Score at least 3, NOSPECS grade at least 4, duration under 3 months. PBMCs were sourced from roughly 9.7 ml fresh peripheral blood.

The source material was blood. V and J are TRBV12-3 or TRBV12-4 and TRBJ2-4; D ambiguous. The TCR sequence derives from a middle-aged man with Graves' ophthalmopathy. In nucleotides, the CDR3 is TGTGCCAGCAGTAAAGGGGCCAAAAACATTCAGTACTTC. Protein: CASSKGAKNIQYF.